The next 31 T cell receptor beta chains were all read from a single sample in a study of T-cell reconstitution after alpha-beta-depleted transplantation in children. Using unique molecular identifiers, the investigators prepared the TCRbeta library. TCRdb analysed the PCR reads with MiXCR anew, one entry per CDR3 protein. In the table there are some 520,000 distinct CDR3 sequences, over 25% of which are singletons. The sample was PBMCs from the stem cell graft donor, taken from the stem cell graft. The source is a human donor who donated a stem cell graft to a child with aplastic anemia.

The CDR3 coding sequence is TGCGCCAGCAGCCAAGATCTTTTCGCGGCAGGGCAAGGCTACACCTTC. Its protein product is CASSQDLFAAGQGYTF. The V gene is TRBV4-3, the J gene TRBJ1-2, with D possibly matching TRBD1 (5 bases). Trimming stripped 0 bases from V and 8 bases from J, with 19 bases between. Germline CDR1 reads LGHNA; CDR2 reads YSLEER. The CDR3 has 16 residues.

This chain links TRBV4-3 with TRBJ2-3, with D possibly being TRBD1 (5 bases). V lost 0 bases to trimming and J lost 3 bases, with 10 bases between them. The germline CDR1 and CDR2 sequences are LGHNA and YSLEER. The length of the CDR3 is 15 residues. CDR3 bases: TGCGCCAGCAGCCAAGAAAAGGGGCCAACAGATACGCAGTATTTT. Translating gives CASSQEKGPTDTQYF.

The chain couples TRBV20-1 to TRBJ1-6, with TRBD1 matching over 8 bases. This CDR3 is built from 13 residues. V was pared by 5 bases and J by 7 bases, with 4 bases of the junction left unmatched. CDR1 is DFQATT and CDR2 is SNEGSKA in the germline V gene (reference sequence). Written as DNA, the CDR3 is TGCAGTGCTCAGGGGGCGAACAATTCACCCCTCCACTTT. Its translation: CSAQGANNSPLHF.

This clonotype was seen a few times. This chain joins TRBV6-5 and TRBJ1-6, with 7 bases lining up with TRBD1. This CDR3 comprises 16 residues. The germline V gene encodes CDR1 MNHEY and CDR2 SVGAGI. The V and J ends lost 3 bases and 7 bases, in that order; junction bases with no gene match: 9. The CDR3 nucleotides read TGTGCCAGCAGTTATGGGACAGCCCTTAAAAATTCACCCCTCCACTTT. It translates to CASSYGTALKNSPLHF.

The CDR3 DNA sequence: TGTGCCAGCCGAGGTACCGGCGGGAGGGAGACCCAGTACTTC. It specifies CASRGTGGRETQYF. The chain carries TRBV12-3 or TRBV12-4 and TRBJ2-5, with TRBD2 identical over 8 bases. The V and J ends lost 8 bases and 5 bases, in that order; junction bases with no gene match: 10. CDR3 length equals 14 residues.

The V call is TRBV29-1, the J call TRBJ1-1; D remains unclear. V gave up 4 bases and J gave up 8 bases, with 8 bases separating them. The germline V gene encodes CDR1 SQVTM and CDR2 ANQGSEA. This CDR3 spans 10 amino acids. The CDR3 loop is CSVVLREAFF. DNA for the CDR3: TGCAGCGTTGTTCTCAGGGAAGCTTTCTTT.

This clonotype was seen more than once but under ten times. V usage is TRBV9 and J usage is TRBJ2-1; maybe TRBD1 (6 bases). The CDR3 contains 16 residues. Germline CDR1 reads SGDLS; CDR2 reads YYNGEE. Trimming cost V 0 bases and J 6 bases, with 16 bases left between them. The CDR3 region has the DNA TGTGCCAGCAGCGTAGGGGGAACAGGGATAATCAATGAGCAGTTCTTC. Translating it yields CASSVGGTGIINEQFF.

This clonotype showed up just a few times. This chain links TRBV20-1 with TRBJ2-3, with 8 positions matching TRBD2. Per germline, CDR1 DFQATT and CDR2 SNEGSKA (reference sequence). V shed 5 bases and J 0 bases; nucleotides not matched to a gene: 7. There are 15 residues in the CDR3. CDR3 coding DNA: TGCAGTGCTCCGCTACTAGCGGCTAGCACAGATACGCAGTATTTT. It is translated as CSAPLLAASTDTQYF.

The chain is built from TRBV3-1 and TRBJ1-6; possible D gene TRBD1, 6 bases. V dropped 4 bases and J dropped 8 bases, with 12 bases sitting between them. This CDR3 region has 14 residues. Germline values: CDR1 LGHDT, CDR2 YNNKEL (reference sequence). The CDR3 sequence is CASSLGQGYSPLHF. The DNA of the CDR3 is TGTGCCAGCAGCCTGGGGCAGGGGTATTCACCCCTCCACTTT.

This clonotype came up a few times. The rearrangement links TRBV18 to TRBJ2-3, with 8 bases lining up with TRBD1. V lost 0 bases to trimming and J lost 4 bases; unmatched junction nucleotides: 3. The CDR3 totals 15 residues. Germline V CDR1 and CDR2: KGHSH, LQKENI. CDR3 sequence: CASSPPMTGADTQYF. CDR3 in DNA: TGTGCCAGCTCACCACCCATGACAGGGGCAGATACGCAGTATTTT.

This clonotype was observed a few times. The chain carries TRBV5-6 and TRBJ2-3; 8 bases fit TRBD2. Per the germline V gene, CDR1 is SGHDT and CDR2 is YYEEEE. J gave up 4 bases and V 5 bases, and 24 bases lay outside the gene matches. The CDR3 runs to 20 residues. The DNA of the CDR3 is TGTGCCAGCAGTCGGGGTTGGGGCGGGAGGAGAATTGCGGTACCAGATACGCAGTATTTT. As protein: CASSRGWGGRRIAVPDTQYF.

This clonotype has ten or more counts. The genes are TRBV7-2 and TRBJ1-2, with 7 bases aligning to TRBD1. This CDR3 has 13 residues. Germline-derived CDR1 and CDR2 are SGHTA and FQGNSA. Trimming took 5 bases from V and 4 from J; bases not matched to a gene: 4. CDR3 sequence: CASSLQGSYGYTF. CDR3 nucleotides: TGTGCCAGCAGCCTACAGGGGAGCTATGGCTACACCTTC.

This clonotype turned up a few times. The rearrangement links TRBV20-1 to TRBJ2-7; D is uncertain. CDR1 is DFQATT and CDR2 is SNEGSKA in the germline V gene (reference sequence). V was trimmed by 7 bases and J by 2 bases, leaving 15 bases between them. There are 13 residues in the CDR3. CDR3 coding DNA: TGCAGTGTAGCCCAGCTTGGGGCCTACGAGCAGTACGTC. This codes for CSVAQLGAYEQYV.

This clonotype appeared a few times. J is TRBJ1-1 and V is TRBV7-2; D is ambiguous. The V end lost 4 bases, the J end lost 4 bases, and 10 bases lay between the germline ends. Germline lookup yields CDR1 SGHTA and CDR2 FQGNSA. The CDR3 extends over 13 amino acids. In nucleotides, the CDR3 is TGTGCCAGCAGCTACCAGGAAGGCACTGAAGCTTTCTTT. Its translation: CASSYQEGTEAFF.

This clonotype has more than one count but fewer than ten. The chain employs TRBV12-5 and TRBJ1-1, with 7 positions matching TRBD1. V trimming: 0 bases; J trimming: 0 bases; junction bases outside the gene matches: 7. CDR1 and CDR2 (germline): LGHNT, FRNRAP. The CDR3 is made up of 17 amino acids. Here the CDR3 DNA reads TGTGCTAGTGGTTTGGTTCGGACAGGAAGTATGAACACTGAAGCTTTCTTT. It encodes CASGLVRTGSMNTEAFF.

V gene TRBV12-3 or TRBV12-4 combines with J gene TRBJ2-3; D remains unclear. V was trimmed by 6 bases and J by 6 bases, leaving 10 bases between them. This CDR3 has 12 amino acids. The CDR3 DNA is TGTGCCAGCAGCAGCCAGGTGGATACGCAGTATTTT. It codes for CASSSQVDTQYF.

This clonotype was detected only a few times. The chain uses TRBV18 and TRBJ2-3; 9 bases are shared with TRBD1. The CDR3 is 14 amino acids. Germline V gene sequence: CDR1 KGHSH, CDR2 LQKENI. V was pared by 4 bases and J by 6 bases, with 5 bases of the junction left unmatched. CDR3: CASSLGQGLDTQYF. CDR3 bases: TGTGCCAGCTCACTTGGACAGGGGTTGGATACGCAGTATTTT.

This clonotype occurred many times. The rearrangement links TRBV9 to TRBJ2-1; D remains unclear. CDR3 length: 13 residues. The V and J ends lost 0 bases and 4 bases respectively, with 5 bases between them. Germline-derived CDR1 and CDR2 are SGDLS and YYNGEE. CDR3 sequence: CASSVATYNEQFF. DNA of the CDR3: TGTGCCAGCAGCGTAGCTACTTACAATGAGCAGTTCTTC.

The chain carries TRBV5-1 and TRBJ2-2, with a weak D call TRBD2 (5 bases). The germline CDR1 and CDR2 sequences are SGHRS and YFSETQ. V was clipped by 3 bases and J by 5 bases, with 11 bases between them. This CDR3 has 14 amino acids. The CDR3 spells CASSSRAGTGELFF. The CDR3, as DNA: TGCGCCAGCAGCTCGAGGGCCGGGACCGGGGAGCTGTTTTTT. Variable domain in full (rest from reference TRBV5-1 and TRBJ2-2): KAGVTQTPRYLIKTRGQQVTLSCSPISGHRSVSWYQQTPGQGLQFLFEYFSETQRNKGNFPGRFSGRQFSNSRSEMNVSTLELGDSALYLCASSSRAGTGELFFGEGSRLTVL.

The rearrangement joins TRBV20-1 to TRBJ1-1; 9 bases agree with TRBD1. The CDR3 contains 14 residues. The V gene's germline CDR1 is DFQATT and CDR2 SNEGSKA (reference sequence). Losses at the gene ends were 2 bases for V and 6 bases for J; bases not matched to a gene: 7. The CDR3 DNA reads TGCAGTGCTAGACGGGCACAGGGGGCTTCTGAAGCTTTCTTT. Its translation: CSARRAQGASEAFF.

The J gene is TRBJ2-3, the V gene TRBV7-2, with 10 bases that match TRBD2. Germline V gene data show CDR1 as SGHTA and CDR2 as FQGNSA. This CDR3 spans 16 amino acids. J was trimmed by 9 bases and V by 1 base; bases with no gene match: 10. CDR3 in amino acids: CASSLEAGGMRATQYF. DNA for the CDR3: TGTGCCAGCAGCTTAGAAGCGGGAGGGATGAGGGCAACGCAGTATTTT.

The CDR3 DNA follows: TGTGCCACCAGCAGTGGTAGCGGACTATACAATGAGCAGTTCTTC. This encodes CATSSGSGLYNEQFF. This chain uses TRBV15 with TRBJ2-1; possibly TRBD2 for D (6 bases). The CDR3 sequence is 15 residues long. The germline V and J ends were trimmed by 3 bases and 4 bases, with 13 bases remaining between them. Germline V gene lookup returns CDR1 LNHNV and CDR2 YYDKDF (reference sequence).

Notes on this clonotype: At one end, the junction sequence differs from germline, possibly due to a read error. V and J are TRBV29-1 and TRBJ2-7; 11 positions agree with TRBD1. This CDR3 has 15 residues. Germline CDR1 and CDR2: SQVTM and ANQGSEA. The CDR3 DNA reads TGCATCGTTGTCAACCCTCCGGGACAGGGGGACGAGCAGTACTTC. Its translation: CIVVNPPGQGDEQYF.

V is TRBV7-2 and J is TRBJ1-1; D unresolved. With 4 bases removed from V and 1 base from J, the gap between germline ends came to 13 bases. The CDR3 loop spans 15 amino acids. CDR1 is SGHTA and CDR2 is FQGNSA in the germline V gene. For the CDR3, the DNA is TGTGCCAGCAGCTCGCAACCGGGTGGGAACACTGAAGCTTTCTTT. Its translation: CASSSQPGGNTEAFF.

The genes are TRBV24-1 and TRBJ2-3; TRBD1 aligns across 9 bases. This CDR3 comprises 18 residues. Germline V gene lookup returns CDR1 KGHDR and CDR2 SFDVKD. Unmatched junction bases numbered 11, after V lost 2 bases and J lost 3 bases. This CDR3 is CATSDSRNRGRRTDTQYF. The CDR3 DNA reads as TGTGCCACCAGTGATTCCAGGAACAGGGGGCGTCGAACAGATACGCAGTATTTT.

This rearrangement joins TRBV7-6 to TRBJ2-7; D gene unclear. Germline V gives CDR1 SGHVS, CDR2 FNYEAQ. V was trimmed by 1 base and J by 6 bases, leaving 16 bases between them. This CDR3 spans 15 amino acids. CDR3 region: CASSLVASPLIEQYF. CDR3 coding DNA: TGTGCCAGCAGCTTAGTGGCTAGTCCCCTTATCGAGCAGTACTTC.

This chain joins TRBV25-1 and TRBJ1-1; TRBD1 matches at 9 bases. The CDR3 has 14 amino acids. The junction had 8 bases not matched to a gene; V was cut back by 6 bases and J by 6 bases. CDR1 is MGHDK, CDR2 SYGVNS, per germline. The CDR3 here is CASRDTGGPAEAFF. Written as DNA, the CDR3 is TGTGCCAGCAGGGACACAGGGGGCCCGGCTGAAGCTTTCTTT.

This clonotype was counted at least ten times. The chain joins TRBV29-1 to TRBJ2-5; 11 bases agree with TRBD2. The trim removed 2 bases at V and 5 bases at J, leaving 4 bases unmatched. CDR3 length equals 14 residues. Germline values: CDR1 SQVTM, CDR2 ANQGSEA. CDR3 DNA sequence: TGCAGCGTTGAAACTAGCGGGAGTACCGAGACCCAGTACTTC. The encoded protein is CSVETSGSTETQYF.

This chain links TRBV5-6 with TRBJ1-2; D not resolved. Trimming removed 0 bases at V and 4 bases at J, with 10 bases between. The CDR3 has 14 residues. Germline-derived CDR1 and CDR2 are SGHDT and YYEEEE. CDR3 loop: CASSLVLNLYGYTF. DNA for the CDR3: TGTGCCAGCAGCTTGGTTCTGAACCTCTATGGCTACACCTTC.

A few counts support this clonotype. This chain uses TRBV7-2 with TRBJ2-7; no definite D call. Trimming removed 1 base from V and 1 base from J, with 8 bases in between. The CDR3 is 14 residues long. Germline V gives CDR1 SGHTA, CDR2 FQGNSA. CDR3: CASSLGIGSYEQYF. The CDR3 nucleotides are TGTGCCAGCAGCTTAGGTATAGGGTCCTACGAGCAGTACTTC.

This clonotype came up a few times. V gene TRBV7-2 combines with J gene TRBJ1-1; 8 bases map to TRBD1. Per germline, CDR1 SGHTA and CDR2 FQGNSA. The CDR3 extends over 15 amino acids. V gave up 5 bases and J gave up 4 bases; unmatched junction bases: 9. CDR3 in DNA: TGTGCCAGCAGCCGAAACCCTACAGGGGGCACTGAAGCTTTCTTT. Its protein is CASSRNPTGGTEAFF.